The clone carrying this T cell receptor beta chain was seen at least ten times. Its specificity is unknown. The record originates from a study of T cells in Graves' hyperthyroidism and ophthalmopathy. Study-wide context: Sampling of peripheral blood happened at initial diagnosis, prior to any treatment.

Overall study results and limits: Blood shared most expanded thyroid clonotypes above 0.001.

Disease duration under 2 months; hyperthyroidism patients were aged 18 to 65. Uncontrolled infection, other autoimmune disease, pregnancy or lactation disqualified patients from enrolment. Using RNA transcripts as the source, TCR beta CDR3 regions were amplified. TCR CDR3 underwent first-round RT-PCR with the HTBI primer set. Each CDR3 protein is one row after TCRdb ran MiXCR on the multiplex PCR reads. The table has under 350,000 distinct CDR3 sequences, 25% to 30% seen once; the top ten hold about 30%. Trimming removed 3 bases at V and 0 bases at J, with 8 bases between. CDR1 GTSNPN and CDR2 SVGIG come from the germline V gene (reference sequence). CDR3 size: 13 residues.

The source is a man in his forties with Graves' hyperthyroidism that later progressed to Graves' ophthalmopathy. The sample comprised blood. The chain employs TRBV30 and TRBJ1-1; tentative D call: TRBD1 (5 bases). The CDR3 reads CAWRDSLNTEAFF. The CDR3, as DNA: TGTGCCTGGAGAGACAGCTTGAACACTGAAGCTTTCTTT.